This T cell receptor (beta chain) was sequenced for a study of T cell changes during pregnancy in multiple sclerosis. Some clones are missing from TCRdb's copy, which holds only in-frame ones; the method was immunoSEQ multiplex PCR. In the table there are just under 20,000 clones, nearly 90% of which are singletons. This receptor was taken from a female donor in good health, enrolled as a control in a pregnancy study. Sequenced here: CD8+ T cells from peripheral blood mononuclear cells, sampled in the second trimester of pregnancy.

CDR3 residues: CASSPDYNEQFF. The CDR3 coding sequence is TGTGCCAGCAGTCCAGACTACAATGAGCAGTTCTTC. The chain combines TRBV28 with TRBJ2-1; no clear D. The V end lost 5 bases, the J end lost 3 bases, and 5 bases lay between the germline ends. The V gene's germline CDR1 is MDHEN and CDR2 SYDVKM. The CDR3 is 12 residues long.